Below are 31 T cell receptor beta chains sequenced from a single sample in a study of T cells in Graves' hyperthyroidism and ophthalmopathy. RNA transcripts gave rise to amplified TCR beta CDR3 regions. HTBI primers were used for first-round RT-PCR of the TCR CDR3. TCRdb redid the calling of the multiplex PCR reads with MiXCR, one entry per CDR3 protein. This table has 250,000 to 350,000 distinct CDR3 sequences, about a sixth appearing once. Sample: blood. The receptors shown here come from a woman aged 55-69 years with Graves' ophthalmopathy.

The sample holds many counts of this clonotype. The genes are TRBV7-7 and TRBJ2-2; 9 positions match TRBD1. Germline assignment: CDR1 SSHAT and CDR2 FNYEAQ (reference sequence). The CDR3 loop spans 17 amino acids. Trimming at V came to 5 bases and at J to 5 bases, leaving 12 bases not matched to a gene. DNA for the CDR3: TGTGCCAGCAGCCCTAACCTGGGACAGGGACGGACCGGGGAGCTGTTTTTT. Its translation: CASSPNLGQGRTGELFF.

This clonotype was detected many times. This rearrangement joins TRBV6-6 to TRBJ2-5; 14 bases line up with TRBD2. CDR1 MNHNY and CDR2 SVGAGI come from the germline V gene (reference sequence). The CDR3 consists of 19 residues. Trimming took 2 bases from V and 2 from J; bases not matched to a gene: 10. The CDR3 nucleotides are TGTGCCAGCAGTTACGTCGGATTCAGGACTAGCGGGGGGCAAGAGACCCAGTACTTC. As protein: CASSYVGFRTSGGQETQYF.

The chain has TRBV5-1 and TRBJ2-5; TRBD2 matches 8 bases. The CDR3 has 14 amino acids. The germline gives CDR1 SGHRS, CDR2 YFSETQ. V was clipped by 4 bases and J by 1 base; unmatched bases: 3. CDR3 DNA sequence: TGCGCCAGCAGCACCACTAGCGGCCAAGAGACCCAGTACTTC. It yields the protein CASSTTSGQETQYF.

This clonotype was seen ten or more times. CDR3 DNA sequence: TGTGCCAGCAGTACACAGGGATGGAGCATTCAGTACTTC. As protein: CASSTQGWSIQYF. The chain links TRBV27 to TRBJ2-4; D is perhaps TRBD1 (6 bases). The CDR3 extends over 13 amino acids. The germline CDR1 and CDR2 sequences are MNHEY and SMNVEV (reference sequence). Deletions cut 5 bases from V and 9 bases from J, with 14 bases between.

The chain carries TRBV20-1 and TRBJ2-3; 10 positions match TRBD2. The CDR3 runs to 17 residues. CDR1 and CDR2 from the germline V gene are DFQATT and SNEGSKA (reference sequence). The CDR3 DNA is TGCAGGACTAAGAATCCTGGGGCTAGCGGGAGCGCAGATACGCAGTATTTT. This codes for CRTKNPGASGSADTQYF.

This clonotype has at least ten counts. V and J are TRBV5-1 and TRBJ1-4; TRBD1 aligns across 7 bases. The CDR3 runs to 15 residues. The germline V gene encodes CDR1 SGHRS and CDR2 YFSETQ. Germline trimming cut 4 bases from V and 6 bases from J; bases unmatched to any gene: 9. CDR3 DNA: TGCGCCAGCAGCCCGTACAGGGGCGTGGATGAAAAACTGTTTTTT. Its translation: CASSPYRGVDEKLFF.

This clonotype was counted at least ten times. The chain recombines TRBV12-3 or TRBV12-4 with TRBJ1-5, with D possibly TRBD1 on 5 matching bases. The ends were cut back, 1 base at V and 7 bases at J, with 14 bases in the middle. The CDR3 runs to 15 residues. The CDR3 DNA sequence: TGTGCCAGCAGTTTAGTTGGGGGGGGTGGCCAGCCCCAGCATTTT. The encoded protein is CASSLVGGGGQPQHF.

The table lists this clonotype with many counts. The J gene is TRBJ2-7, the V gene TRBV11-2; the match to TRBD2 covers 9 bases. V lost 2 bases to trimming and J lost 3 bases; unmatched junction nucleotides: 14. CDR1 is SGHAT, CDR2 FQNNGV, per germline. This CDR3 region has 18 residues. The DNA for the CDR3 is TGTGCCAGCAGCTTATCCAGCAGGGTAGCTAGCGGGGACTACGAGCAGTACTTC. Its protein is CASSLSSRVASGDYEQYF.

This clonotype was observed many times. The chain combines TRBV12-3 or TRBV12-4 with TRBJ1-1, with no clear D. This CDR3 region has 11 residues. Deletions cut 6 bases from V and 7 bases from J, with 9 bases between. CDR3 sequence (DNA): TGTGCCAGCAGCCCCGTGGTTGAAGCTTTCTTT. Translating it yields CASSPVVEAFF.

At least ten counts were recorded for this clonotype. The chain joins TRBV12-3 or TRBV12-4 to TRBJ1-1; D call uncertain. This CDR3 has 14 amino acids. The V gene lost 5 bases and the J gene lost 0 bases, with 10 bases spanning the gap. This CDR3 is CASSLQRLNTEAFF. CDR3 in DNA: TGTGCCAGCAGTCTCCAGAGGCTGAACACTGAAGCTTTCTTT.

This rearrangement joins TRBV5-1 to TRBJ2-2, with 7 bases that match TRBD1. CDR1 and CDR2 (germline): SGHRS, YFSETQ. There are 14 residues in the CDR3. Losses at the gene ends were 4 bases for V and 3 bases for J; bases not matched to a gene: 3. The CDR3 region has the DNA TGCGCCAGCAGCCGAACAGGGGACACCGGGGAGCTGTTTTTT. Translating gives CASSRTGDTGELFF.

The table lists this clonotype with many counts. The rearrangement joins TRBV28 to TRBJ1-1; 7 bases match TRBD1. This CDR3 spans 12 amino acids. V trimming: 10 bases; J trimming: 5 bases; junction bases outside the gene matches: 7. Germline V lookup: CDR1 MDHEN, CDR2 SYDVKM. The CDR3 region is CATNLQGTEAFF. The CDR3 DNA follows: TGTGCCACCAACCTACAGGGGACTGAAGCTTTCTTT. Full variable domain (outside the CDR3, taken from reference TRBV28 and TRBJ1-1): DVKVTQSSRYLVKRTGEKVFLECVQDMDHENMFWYRQDPGLGLRLIYFSYDVKMKEKGDIPEGYSVSREKKERFSLILESASTNQTSMYLCATNLQGTEAFFGQGTRLTVV.

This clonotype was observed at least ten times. CDR3 sequence reads: CASSLGLAGSHEQYF. DNA of the CDR3: TGTGCCAGCAGCCTAGGACTAGCGGGTTCCCACGAGCAGTACTTC. The V and J genes are TRBV9 and TRBJ2-7, with 11 bases identical to TRBD2. Losses at the gene ends were 4 bases for V and 5 bases for J; bases not matched to a gene: 8. The CDR3 covers 15 residues. The germline CDR1 and CDR2 sequences are SGDLS and YYNGEE.

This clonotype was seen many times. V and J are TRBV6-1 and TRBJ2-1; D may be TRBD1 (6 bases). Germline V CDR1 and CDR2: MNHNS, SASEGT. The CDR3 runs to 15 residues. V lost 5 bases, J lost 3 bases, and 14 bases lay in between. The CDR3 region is CASSPQGPSYNEQFF. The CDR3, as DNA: TGTGCCAGCAGTCCGCAGGGGCCCAGCTACAATGAGCAGTTCTTC.

The CDR3 here is CASNTTGTTCNQPQHF. Here the CDR3 DNA reads TGTGCCAGCAACACCACCGGGACCACTTGCAATCAGCCCCAGCATTTT. This chain joins TRBV6-4 and TRBJ1-5; D perhaps matches TRBD1 (5 bases). The germline V and J ends were trimmed by 7 bases and 2 bases, with 18 bases remaining between them. CDR3 size: 16 residues. Germline lookup yields CDR1 MRHNA and CDR2 SNTAGT.

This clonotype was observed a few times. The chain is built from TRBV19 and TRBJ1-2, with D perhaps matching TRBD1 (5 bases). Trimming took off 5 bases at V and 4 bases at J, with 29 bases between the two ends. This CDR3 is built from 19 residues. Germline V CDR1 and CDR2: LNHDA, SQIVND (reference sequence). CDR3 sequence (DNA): TGTGCCAGTAGTTCGGGGACGGACACCTCTACTAGACTGGGCTATGGCTACACCTTC. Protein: CASSSGTDTSTRLGYGYTF.

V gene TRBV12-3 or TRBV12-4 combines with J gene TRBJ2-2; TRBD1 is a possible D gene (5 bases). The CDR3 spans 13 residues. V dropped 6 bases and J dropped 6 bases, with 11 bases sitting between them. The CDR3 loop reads CASSDWGAGELFF. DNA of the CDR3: TGTGCCAGCAGCGACTGGGGCGCCGGGGAGCTGTTTTTT.

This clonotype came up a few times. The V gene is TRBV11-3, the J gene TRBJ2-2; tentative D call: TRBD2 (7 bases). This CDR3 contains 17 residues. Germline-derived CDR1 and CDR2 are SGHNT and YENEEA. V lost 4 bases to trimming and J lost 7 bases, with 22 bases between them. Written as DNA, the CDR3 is TGTGCCAGCAGCTCCCCGTCCGGCGGGAGAGGGGGCGGGGAGCTGTTTTTT. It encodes CASSSPSGGRGGGELFF.

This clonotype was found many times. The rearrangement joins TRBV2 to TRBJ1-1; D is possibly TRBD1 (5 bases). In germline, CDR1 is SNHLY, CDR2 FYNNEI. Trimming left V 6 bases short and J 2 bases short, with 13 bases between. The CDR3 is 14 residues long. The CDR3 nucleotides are TGTGCCAGCAGATTACAGGTACAAAACACTGAAGCTTTCTTT. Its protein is CASRLQVQNTEAFF.

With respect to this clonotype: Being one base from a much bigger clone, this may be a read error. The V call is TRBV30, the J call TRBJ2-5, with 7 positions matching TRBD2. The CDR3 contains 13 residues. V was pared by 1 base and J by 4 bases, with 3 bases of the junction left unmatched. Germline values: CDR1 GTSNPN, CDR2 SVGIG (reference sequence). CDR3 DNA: TGTGCCTGGAGTGCAGGCGGGAGAGAGACCCAGTACTTC. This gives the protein CAWSAGGRETQYF. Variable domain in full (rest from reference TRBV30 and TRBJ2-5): SQTIHQWPATLVQPVGSPLSLECTVEGTSNPNLYWYRQAAGRGLQLLFYSVGIGQISSEVPQNLSASRPQDRQFILSSKKLLLSDSGFYLCAWSAGGRETQYFGPGTRLLVL.

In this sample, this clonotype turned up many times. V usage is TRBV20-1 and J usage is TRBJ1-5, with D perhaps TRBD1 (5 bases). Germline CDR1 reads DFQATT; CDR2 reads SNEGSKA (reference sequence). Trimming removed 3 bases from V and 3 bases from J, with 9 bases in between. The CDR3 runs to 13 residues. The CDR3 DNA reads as TGCAGTGCTAGGTCCAGGGACAATCAGCCCCAGCATTTT. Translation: CSARSRDNQPQHF.

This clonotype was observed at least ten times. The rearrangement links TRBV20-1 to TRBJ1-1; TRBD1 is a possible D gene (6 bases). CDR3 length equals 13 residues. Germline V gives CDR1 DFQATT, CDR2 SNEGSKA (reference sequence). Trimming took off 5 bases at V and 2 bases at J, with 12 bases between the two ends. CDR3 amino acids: CSALGGGNTEAFF. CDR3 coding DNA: TGCAGTGCTCTTGGAGGGGGAAACACTGAAGCTTTCTTT.

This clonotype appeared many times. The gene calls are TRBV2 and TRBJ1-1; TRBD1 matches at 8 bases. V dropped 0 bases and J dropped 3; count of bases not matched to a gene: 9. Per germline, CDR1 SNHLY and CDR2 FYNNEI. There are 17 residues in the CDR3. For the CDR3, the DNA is TGTGCCAGCAGTGAAGCGCTGGCAGGGGGCGATGACACTGAAGCTTTCTTT. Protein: CASSEALAGGDDTEAFF. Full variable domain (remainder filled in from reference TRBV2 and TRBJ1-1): EPEVTQTPSHQVTQMGQEVILRCVPISNHLYFYWYRQILGQKVEFLVSFYNNEISEKSEIFDDQFSVERPDGSNFTLKIRSTKLEDSAMYFCASSEALAGGDDTEAFFGQGTRLTVV.

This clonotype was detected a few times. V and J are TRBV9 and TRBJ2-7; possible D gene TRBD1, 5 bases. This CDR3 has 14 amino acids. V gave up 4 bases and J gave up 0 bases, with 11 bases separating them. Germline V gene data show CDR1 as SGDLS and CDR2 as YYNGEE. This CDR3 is CASSIVDTSYEQYF. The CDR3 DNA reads TGTGCCAGCAGCATAGTGGACACCTCCTACGAGCAGTACTTC.

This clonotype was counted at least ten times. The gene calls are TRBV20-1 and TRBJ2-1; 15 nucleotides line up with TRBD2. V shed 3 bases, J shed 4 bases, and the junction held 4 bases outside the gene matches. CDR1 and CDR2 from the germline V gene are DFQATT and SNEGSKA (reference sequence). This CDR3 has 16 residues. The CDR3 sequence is CSASPGTSGGYNEQFF. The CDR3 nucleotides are TGCAGTGCTAGCCCCGGGACTAGCGGGGGGTACAATGAGCAGTTCTTC.

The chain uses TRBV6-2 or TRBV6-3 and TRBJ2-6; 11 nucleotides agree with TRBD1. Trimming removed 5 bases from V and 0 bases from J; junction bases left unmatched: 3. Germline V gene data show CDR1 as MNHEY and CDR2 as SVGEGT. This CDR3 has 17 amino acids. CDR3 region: CASSVGQGASGANVLTF. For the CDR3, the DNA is TGTGCCAGCAGTGTAGGACAGGGGGCCTCTGGGGCCAACGTCCTGACTTTC.

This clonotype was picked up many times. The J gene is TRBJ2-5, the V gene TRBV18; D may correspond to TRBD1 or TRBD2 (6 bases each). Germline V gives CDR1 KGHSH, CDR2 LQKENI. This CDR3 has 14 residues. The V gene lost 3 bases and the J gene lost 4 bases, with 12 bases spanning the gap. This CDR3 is CASSPEGGGETQYF. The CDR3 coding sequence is TGTGCCAGCTCACCGGAAGGGGGAGGAGAGACCCAGTACTTC.

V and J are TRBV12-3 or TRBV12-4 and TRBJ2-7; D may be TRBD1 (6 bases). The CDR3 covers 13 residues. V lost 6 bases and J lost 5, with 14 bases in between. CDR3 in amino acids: CASSPGQEDEQYF. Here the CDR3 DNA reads TGTGCCAGCAGCCCGGGACAAGAGGACGAGCAGTACTTC.

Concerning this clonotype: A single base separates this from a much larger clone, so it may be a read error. DNA of the CDR3: TGCAGTAGAGCGGCGAACCAAGAGACCCAGTACTTC. Its protein is CSRAANQETQYF. The chain employs TRBV20-1 and TRBJ2-5; TRBD2 is a possible D gene (5 bases). The CDR3 totals 12 residues. Deletions cut 8 bases from V and 0 bases from J, with 10 bases between. Germline CDR1 DFQATT, CDR2 SNEGSKA (reference sequence).

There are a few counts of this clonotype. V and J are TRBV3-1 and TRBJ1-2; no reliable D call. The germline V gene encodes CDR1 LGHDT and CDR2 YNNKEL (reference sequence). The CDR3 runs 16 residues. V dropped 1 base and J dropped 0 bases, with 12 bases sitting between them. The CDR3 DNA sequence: TGTGCCAGCAGCCAAGGAGTACTGCTTTCTAACTATGGCTACACCTTC. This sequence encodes CASSQGVLLSNYGYTF.

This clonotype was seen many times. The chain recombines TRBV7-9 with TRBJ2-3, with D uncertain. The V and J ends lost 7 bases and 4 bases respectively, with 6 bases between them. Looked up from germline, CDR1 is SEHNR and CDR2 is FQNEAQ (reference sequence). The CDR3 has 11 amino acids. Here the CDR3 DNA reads TGTGCCAGCAAGCTGGCAGATACGCAGTATTTT. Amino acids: CASKLADTQYF. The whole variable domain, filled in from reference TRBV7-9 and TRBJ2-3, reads DTGVSQNPRHKITKRGQNVTFRCDPISEHNRLYWYRQTLGQGPEFLTYFQNEAQLEKSRLLSDRFSAERPKGSFSTLEIQRTEQGDSAMYLCASKLADTQYFGPGTRLTVL.